The present T cell receptor beta chain was sequenced within a study of T cells in women clearing cervical HPV infection. Study outcomes and limitations: Controls had more TRBV6-7 (0.16%) than cases (roughly 0.11%).

Measured with immunoSEQ multiplex PCR; TCRdb has only the in-frame clones, and not every one. With around 24,000 clones in the sample, the ten largest clones hold around 3.9%. Germline values: CDR1 SGHDT, CDR2 YYEEEE. The V gene end was trimmed by 5 bases and the J gene end by 2 bases; junction bases not matched to a gene: 4. This CDR3 has 14 amino acids. As to this clone: The antigen is undetermined. The CDR3 end is not reached by the read, which stops 3 residues before it; the germline J gene fills it in.

The chain couples TRBV5-6 to TRBJ2-5, with 9 bases identical to TRBD1. Sequencing was done on a sample of blood buffy coat. The clonotype comes from a woman between 18 and 70 years old with a cervical HPV16 infection that either progressed to CIN3+ or cleared (not recorded which). The part of the CDR3 DNA that was read is TGTGCCAGCAGTTACGGGACAGGGCAAGAGACC. It codes for CASSYGTGQET. The CDR3 in full is CASSYGTGQETQYF.